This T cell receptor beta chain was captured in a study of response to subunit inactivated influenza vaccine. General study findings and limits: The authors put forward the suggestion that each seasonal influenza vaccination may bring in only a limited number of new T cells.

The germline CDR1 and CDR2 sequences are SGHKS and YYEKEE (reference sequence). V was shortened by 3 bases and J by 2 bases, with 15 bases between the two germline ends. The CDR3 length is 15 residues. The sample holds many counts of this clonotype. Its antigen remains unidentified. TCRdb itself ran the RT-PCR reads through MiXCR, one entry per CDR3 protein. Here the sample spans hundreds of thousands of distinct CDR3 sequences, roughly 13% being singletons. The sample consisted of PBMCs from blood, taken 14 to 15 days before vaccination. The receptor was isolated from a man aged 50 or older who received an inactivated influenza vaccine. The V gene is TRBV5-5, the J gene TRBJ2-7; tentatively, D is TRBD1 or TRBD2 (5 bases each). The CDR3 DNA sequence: TGTGCCAGCAGCTGGAATTGGATGGGGGCCTACGAGCAGTACTTC. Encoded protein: CASSWNWMGAYEQYF.